This T cell receptor beta chain was sequenced for a study of identical twins (TCRdb year 2016). General notes on the study: To test whether fetal clonotypes persist, the study used deep sequencing on TCR alpha and beta repertoires from monozygotic twins, unrelated adults of various ages, and cord blood. To rule out contamination, replicate twin experiments were performed at different times with different library preparation protocols. Overall study outcomes, separate from this receptor: Compared with coincidental sharing between unrelated individuals, an excess of low generation-probability sequences was observed among out-of-frame TCR alpha sequences shared between twins. Fewer insertions were carried by abundant cord blood beta clonotypes; a weaker similar trend was observed in young adult naive repertoires, while no such trend was observed in memory repertoires. A weaker excess of twin sharing was found in beta out-of-frame sequences because the signal-to-noise ratio was lowered by fewer shared sequences. Conclusions relied on cross-sectional statistical analysis, since the same donors could not be followed over many years. In monozygotic twins, recombination models systematically underestimated out-of-frame TCR alpha sharing, but the models matched the sharing seen between unrelated individuals. Zero-insertion analyses could be partly confounded by invariant T cells such as MAIT and iNKT, though diverse VJ usage argued against such confounding for most clonotypes.

The library came from 5' RACE. The sequencer was an Illumina HiSeq 2000. A universal primer binding site was introduced by template switching, and a unique molecular identifier was present in the final cDNA, enabling accurate counting of TCR cDNA molecules. First-strand cDNA for TCR alpha and beta chains was synthesized from specific primers in the conserved constant-segment region. To control for contamination, every cDNA library carried two barcodes: a SMART-Mk sample barcode plus Illumina barcodes. TruSeq adapter sequences and Illumina sample barcodes were added in two successive PCR steps. The Illumina HiSeq platform was used with custom primers to sequence TCR alpha and beta cDNA libraries. In the paper's pipeline: MiGEC was used to process raw reads and extract unique molecular identifiers, and MiXCR was used to find CDR3 positions. Recombination models were inferred per individual with the repgenHMM and IGoR tools using an EM algorithm. Shared clonotypes were analyzed with the tcR package in R, and sharing was normalized by the product of cloneset sizes. To study raw recombination without the effects of thymic and clonal selection, out-of-frame nonproductive sequences were analyzed. The raw public reads went through TCRdb reprocessing: fastp at Q25, MiXCR clone calling, in-frame beta chains kept. Here each entry gathers all rows of one CDR3 protein and keeps the most common genes and DNA. TCRdb, not the authors, supplied the V and J calls. This sample comprises 200,000 to 250,000 distinct CDR3 sequences, about 7.3% of them detected only once. Around 3.4% of the sample is taken by the ten largest.

The CDR3 starts with the cysteine, ends with the phenylalanine, and has 13 residues. Only the CDR3 DNA is retained, 39 bases long and in frame from the first base. Clipping removes 4 bases from V and 5 bases from J, with 5 as the unmatched junction base count. Reading the germline V gene gives CDR1 SGHRS and CDR2 YFSETQ. This clonotype came up many times. Its antigen target is currently unknown. Base qualities were left out, and no much larger clone turns up one base away. Every donor was a healthy Caucasian. The twin cohort consisted of three pairs of female monozygotic twins, all aged roughly 18 to 29 years. Using Miltenyi CD45RO+ enrichment and human naive T-cell isolation kits, memory (CD45RO+) and naive T cells were isolated from PBMC. In addition, the sample was reused for a study of yellow fever vaccine responses in identical twins. As described in the second report: The authors reported that the T cell response to vaccination in identical twins appeared partly convergent and partly personalized. Focusing on identical twins, the study followed the T cell clones that responded to the vaccine, and did so with precision.

The sample taken for sequencing was memory (CD45RO+) T cells sorted from blood. The cell subset or site label, as the study defines it: CD45RO+ enriched T cells. This clonotype was sampled from a woman between 18 and 30 years old in good health. The receptor chain draws on TRBV5-1 and TRBJ1-1; 7 middle bases align to TRBD1. CDR3 loop: CASSLGTATEAFF. The DNA reads TGCGCCAGCAGCCTCGGGACAGCAACTGAAGCTTTCTTT.